The text below deals with one T cell receptor (beta chain). The data were taken from a study of blood T cell repertoires in COVID-19. Study summary: Specimens from acute and convalescent COVID-19 originated in the United States, Italy and Spain. PBMCs, B-cell-depleted T cells, or T cells provided the cDNA or gDNA that made up the material.

The CDR3 extends over 13 amino acids. The V and J ends lost 3 bases and 7 bases respectively, with 13 bases between them. CDR1 is SGHNT and CDR2 is YYREEE in the germline V gene (reference sequence). This table comes from immunoSEQ multiplex PCR, and its TCRdb copy is limited to in-frame clones, with some not included. The sample includes 200,000 to 250,000 clones, around 89% of them seen just once. Cohorts were determined from participant-reported clinical history. The specimen sequenced was PBMCs or T cells enriched from blood (not recorded which). The source is a woman under 30 in a cohort exposed to, infected with or recovered from COVID-19 (not recorded which). The chain links TRBV5-4 to TRBJ1-2, with D possibly matching TRBD1 (6 bases). CDR3: CASSSQGVTGYTF. The DNA for the CDR3 is TGTGCCAGCAGCTCACAGGGTGTTACTGGCTACACCTTC.